These 9 T cell receptor beta chains originate from one sample sequenced in a study of CD8 T cells in ankylosing spondylitis. Study-wide points: One TCR beta motif, made up of 7 or 8 highly homologous variants, appeared characteristic of ankylosing spondylitis blood.

The antigens these receptors bind are not known. TCRdb recomputed calls from the 5' RACE reads with MiXCR, one row per CDR3 protein. The sample holds about 440,000 distinct CDR3 sequences, roughly a sixth seen once. The specimen sequenced was blood, either unsorted or a sorted T cell fraction (not recorded which). Every receptor here comes from a male donor with ankylosing spondylitis.

This clonotype appeared many times. The V gene is TRBV18, the J gene TRBJ2-7; tentatively, D is TRBD1 or TRBD2 (5 bases each). V lost 4 bases to trimming and J lost 3 bases, with 16 bases between them. The CDR3 runs 15 residues. Per germline, CDR1 KGHSH and CDR2 LQKENI. The CDR3 DNA sequence: TGTGCCAGCTCACTAACCGGGACGGGGATCTACGAGCAGTACTTC. As protein: CASSLTGTGIYEQYF.

The rearrangement links TRBV3-1 to TRBJ1-1; 8 bases are shared with TRBD1. Germline lookup yields CDR1 LGHDT and CDR2 YNNKEL (reference sequence). V trimming: 5 bases; J trimming: 11 bases; junction bases outside the gene matches: 13. The CDR3 runs to 14 residues. The CDR3 DNA reads as TGTGCCAGCAGCTGGACAGGGACTACAGGATCGGCTTTCTTT. It yields the protein CASSWTGTTGSAFF.

There are a few counts of this clonotype. The V and J genes are TRBV7-8 and TRBJ2-5, with D possibly matching TRBD2 (6 bases). The V and J ends lost 5 bases and 2 bases respectively, with 18 bases between them. The CDR3 loop spans 16 amino acids. CDR1 is SGHVS and CDR2 is FQNEAQ in the germline V gene. Here the CDR3 reads CASSPLGARGQETQYF. For the CDR3, the DNA is TGTGCCAGCAGCCCCCTAGGGGCGCGGGGTCAAGAGACCCAGTACTTC. The full variable domain, rest sourced from reference TRBV7-8 and TRBJ2-5, is GAGVSQSPRYKVAKRGQDVALRCDPISGHVSLFWYQQALGQGPEFLTYFQNEAQLDKSGLPSDRFFAERPEGSVSTLKIQRTQQEDSAVYLCASSPLGARGQETQYFGPGTRLLVL.

A few counts support this clonotype. The J gene is TRBJ2-3, the V gene TRBV27, with TRBD1 matching over 7 bases. Looked up from germline, CDR1 is MNHEY and CDR2 is SMNVEV (reference sequence). The junction had 10 bases not matched to a gene; V was cut back by 7 bases and J by 3 bases. The CDR3 is 15 residues long. Written as DNA, the CDR3 is TGTGCCAGCAACCTACAGGGGCGGAGGACAGATACGCAGTATTTT. Protein sequence: CASNLQGRRTDTQYF.

The chain is built from TRBV11-2 and TRBJ2-1; TRBD1 might be the D (6 bases). Germline CDR1 and CDR2: SGHAT and FQNNGV. CDR3 length equals 15 residues. V was pared by 0 bases and J by 7 bases, with 13 bases between. CDR3 in amino acids: CASSLEGAVGNEQFF. The CDR3 coding sequence is TGTGCCAGCAGCTTAGAGGGGGCGGTTGGTAATGAGCAGTTCTTC.

Only a few counts were recorded for this clonotype. The rearrangement joins TRBV2 to TRBJ2-5; a possible D gene is TRBD2 (6 bases). CDR1 SNHLY and CDR2 FYNNEI come from the germline V gene. Between the trimmed V and J ends, which lost 6 bases and 1 base, there was a span of 12 bases. The CDR3 length is 14 residues. CDR3 DNA: TGTGCCAGCAGGGATAGCGGTACCCAAGAGACCCAGTACTTC. Translation: CASRDSGTQETQYF.

Concerning this clonotype: This may be a read error, as it is one base from a much larger clone. The chain combines TRBV12-3 or TRBV12-4 with TRBJ2-3; 7 bases match TRBD1. With V trimmed by 8 bases and J by 0 bases, 17 bases remained unmatched. This CDR3 comprises 18 residues. CDR3 sequence (DNA): TGTGCCAGCTGTCTTACAGGGGATTTTAAATCTAGCACAGATACGCAGTATTTT. Translation: CASCLTGDFKSSTDTQYF.

This clonotype was found a few times. The V gene is TRBV6-2 or TRBV6-3, the J gene TRBJ1-2; 8 positions match TRBD1. This CDR3 is built from 15 residues. Germline loops: CDR1 MNHEY, CDR2 SVGEGT. J was trimmed by 3 bases and V by 2 bases; bases with no gene match: 5. CDR3 amino acids: CASSYPEDRDYGYTF. The DNA for the CDR3 is TGTGCCAGCAGTTACCCCGAGGACAGGGACTATGGCTACACCTTC.

This chain links TRBV5-5 with TRBJ1-2, with D tentatively TRBD1 (6 bases). CDR3 size: 15 residues. V gave up 4 bases and J gave up 6 bases, with 19 bases separating them. Per the germline V gene, CDR1 is SGHKS and CDR2 is YYEKEE (reference sequence). The DNA for the CDR3 is TGTGCCAGCAGCCCCCAGGGGCCCCCATTGGATGGCTACACCTTC. Amino acids: CASSPQGPPLDGYTF.